This T cell receptor beta chain was observed in a study of beta chain features in type 1 diabetes. Study-level background: Sorted cell examination encompassed over 90 million cells across all samples.

The table lists this clone with a few counts. Its antigen is as yet unknown. V lost 0 bases and J lost 3; bases outside the gene matches: 7. This CDR3 is built from 16 residues. Germline lookup yields CDR1 SGDLS and CDR2 YYNGEE. Findings and caveats of the study: In all four CD4+ subsets, TCRB CDR3 length was significantly, moderately reduced in type 1 diabetes. Within patients, naive, central memory and Treg TCRB repertoires seemed more similar than within healthy donors.

The study reverse transcribed the entire isolated RNA, so it sequenced expressed TCRB transcripts. The data were produced by immunoSEQ multiplex PCR, yet TCRdb's version contains in-frame clones alone and is incomplete. Here the sample spans hundreds of thousands of clones, more than 12% being singletons. This chain connects TRBV9 to TRBJ1-2; 8 nucleotides agree with TRBD1. Source material: naive CD4+ T cells from blood. The sequence was collected from a young man with type 1 diabetes. CDR3 amino acids: CASSVGGDRSHYGYTF. Written as DNA, the CDR3 is TGTGCCAGCAGCGTAGGAGGGGACAGGTCCCACTATGGCTACACCTTC. The whole variable domain, remainder taken from reference TRBV9 and TRBJ1-2, is DSGVTQTPKHLITATGQRVTLRCSPRSGDLSVYWYQQSLDQGLQFLIQYYNGEERAKGNILERFSAQQFPDLHSELNLSSLELGDSALYFCASSVGGDRSHYGYTFGSGTRLTVV.